This T cell receptor (beta chain) was sequenced during a study of neurological immune-mediated disorders. Broader study findings: The study phylogenetically grouped the repertoires of 18 of 34 multiple sclerosis patients into one related-CDR3 cluster, a possible signature. The multiple sclerosis repertoire cluster had no association with any clinical or MRI feature. Sharing of CDR3 amino acid sequences among expanded clones across subjects was absent, suggesting private repertoires in all groups.

TCRdb recomputed calls from the 5' RACE reads with MiXCR, one row per CDR3 protein. The data show about 52,000 distinct CDR3 sequences, less than 4% seen once. Source material was 2 million unsorted PBMCs, stored at -80 °C in RNAlater. This clonotype has ten or more counts. Its antigen is as yet unknown. The CDR3 is 11 residues long. Trimming cost V 2 bases and J 7 bases, with 5 bases left between them. Germline V gene sequence: CDR1 WSHSY, CDR2 SAAADI. The sequencing input was PBMCs. The V gene is TRBV10-2, the J gene TRBJ1-1, with D hard to call. The receptor's source is a man aged 55 to 70 with multiple sclerosis. CDR3 bases: TGCGCCAGCAGTGAGGGGAATGAAGCTTTCTTT. Translating it yields CASSEGNEAFF.